This TCR beta chain was obtained from a study of HIV-infected patients and healthy controls. By frequency in the sample, this clonotype is medium-sized (0.01 to 0.1%). No cell fractionation was done, so the repertoire covers all unsorted peripheral blood T cells. Control samples came from around ten uninfected healthy donors, several of them resampled after two to four months. The CDR3 covers 14 residues. Looked up from germline, CDR1 is MNHEY and CDR2 is SVGEGT. The V end lost 2 bases, the J end lost 5 bases, and 10 bases lay between the germline ends. cDNA was made from approximately 0.55 ug RNA using alpha and beta constant primers. Separate chain-specific third strand synthesis with multiplexing indices produced the alpha and beta libraries. Ligation attached cDNA to a 5' RACE adapter that carried a random hexamer and SP2 site. TCRdb re-called the 5' RACE reads with MiXCR, one entry per CDR3 protein. Of 10,000 or so distinct CDR3 sequences in the sample, approximately 5% were seen once.

This rearrangement joins TRBV6-2 or TRBV6-3 to TRBJ2-1; D is unclear. This TCR was sampled from an adult in good health. Sequencing was carried out using blood. CDR3: CASSYNRGNNEQFF. In DNA form, the CDR3 reads TGTGCCAGCAGTTACAATCGAGGTAACAATGAGCAGTTCTTC.